Reported below is one T cell receptor beta chain. Its specificity is not known. The sample belongs to a study of graft-versus-host responses after intestinal transplantation. Overall study results and limits: Early post-transplant HvG declines showed an association with peak circulating GvH clone levels. Recipient-marrow GvH clones were detected, some having first appeared in ileum or blood.

The method was immunoSEQ multiplex PCR; TCRdb's version includes in-frame clones alone and lacks a portion of them. The data contain about 97,000 clones, around 93% of them singletons. The germline gives CDR1 PRHDT, CDR2 FYEKMQ (reference sequence). The CDR3 runs to 15 residues. V was pared by 5 bases and J by 4 bases, with 2 bases of the junction left unmatched. The sequenced sample was unstimulated CD8+ T cells sorted from spleen or lymph node cells, obtained before transplant. The chain carries TRBV13 and TRBJ2-3; 14 bases are shared with TRBD2. This sequence was found in a human donor who was the organ donor for an intestinal transplant. Here the CDR3 reads CASSGLAGGADTQYF. The CDR3, as DNA: TGTGCCAGCAGCGGACTAGCGGGGGGAGCAGATACGCAGTATTTT.